This TCR beta chain was observed in a study of T-cell reconstitution after alpha-beta-depleted transplantation in children. Overall study results and limits: Several hundred rapidly expanded clones from non-depleted graft cells reportedly supplied alpha-beta T cells about two months post-transplant. Counts and diversity of T cells one year after transplant came mostly from newly produced T cells.

Per germline, CDR1 ENHRY and CDR2 SYGVKD. This CDR3 has 12 amino acids. V lost 3 bases to trimming and J lost 4 bases, with 7 bases between them. This clonotype was seen ten or more times. Its antigen is currently unknown. Researchers prepared the TCRbeta library using unique molecular identifiers, the study reports. One entry per CDR3 protein results from TCRdb running MiXCR on the PCR reads. The data hold 500,000 to 750,000 distinct CDR3 sequences, with 10% to 15% observed a single time. The sequence was collected from a male patient younger than 18 who had a stem cell transplant for acute myeloid leukemia, so the T cells may come from the graft donor. Sequences were derived from PBMCs, mostly from graft donor cells, sampled 360 days after TCRalphabeta/CD19-depleted stem cell transplant. The genes are TRBV10-3 and TRBJ2-7; no reliable D call. The CDR3 nucleotides read TGTGCCATCAGTGAAGAAGTTTACGAGCAGTACTTC. As protein: CAISEEVYEQYF.